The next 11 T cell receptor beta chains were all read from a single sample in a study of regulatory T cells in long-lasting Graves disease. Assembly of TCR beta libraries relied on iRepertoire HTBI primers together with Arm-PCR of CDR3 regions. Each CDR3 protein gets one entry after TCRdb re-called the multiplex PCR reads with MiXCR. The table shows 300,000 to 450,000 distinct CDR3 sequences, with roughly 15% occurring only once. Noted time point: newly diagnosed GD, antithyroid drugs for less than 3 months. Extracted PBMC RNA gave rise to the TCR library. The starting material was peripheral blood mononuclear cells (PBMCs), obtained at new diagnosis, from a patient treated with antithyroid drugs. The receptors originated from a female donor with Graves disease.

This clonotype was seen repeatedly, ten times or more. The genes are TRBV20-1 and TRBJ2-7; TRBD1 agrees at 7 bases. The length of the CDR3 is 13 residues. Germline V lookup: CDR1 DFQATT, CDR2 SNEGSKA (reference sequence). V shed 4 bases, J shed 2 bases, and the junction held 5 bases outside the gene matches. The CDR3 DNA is TGCAGTGCTAAGACAGGGCCCCCCTACGAGCAGTACTTC. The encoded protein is CSAKTGPPYEQYF.

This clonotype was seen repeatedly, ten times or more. CDR3 loop: CASSHGQGTNEQYF. The CDR3 nucleotides are TGTGCCAGCAGCCACGGACAGGGTACGAACGAGCAGTACTTC. This chain uses TRBV6-1 with TRBJ2-7; 8 nucleotides line up with TRBD1. V lost 6 bases to trimming and J lost 5 bases; unmatched junction nucleotides: 9. This CDR3 contains 14 residues. Per the germline V gene, CDR1 is MNHNS and CDR2 is SASEGT.

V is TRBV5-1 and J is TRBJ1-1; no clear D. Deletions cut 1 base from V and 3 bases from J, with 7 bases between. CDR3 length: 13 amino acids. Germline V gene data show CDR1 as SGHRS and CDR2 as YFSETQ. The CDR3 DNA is TGCGCCAGCAGCTTGTCCAGGTACACTGAAGCTTTCTTT. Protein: CASSLSRYTEAFF. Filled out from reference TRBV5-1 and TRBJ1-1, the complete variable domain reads KAGVTQTPRYLIKTRGQQVTLSCSPISGHRSVSWYQQTPGQGLQFLFEYFSETQRNKGNFPGRFSGRQFSNSRSEMNVSTLELGDSALYLCASSLSRYTEAFFGQGTRLTVV.

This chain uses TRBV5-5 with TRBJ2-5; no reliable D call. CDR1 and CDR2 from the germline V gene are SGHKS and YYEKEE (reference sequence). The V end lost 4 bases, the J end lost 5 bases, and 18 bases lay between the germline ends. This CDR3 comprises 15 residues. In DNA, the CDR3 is TGTGCCAGCAGCCGGGTAGGATTCGCGTTCGAGACCCAGTACTTC. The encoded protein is CASSRVGFAFETQYF.

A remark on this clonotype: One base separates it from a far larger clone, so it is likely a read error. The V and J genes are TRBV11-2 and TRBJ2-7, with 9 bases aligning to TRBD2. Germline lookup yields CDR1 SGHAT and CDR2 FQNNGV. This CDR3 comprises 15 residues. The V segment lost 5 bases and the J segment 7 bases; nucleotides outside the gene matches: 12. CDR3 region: CASSTAIAGVHEQYF. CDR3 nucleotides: TGTGCCAGCAGCACAGCGATAGCGGGAGTCCATGAGCAGTACTTC.

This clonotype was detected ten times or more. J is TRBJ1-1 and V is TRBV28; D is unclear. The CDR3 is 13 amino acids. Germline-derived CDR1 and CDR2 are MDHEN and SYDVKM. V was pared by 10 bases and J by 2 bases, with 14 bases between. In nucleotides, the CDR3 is TGTGCCATTCTAGAGGGCCGCAACACTGAAGCTTTCTTT. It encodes CAILEGRNTEAFF.

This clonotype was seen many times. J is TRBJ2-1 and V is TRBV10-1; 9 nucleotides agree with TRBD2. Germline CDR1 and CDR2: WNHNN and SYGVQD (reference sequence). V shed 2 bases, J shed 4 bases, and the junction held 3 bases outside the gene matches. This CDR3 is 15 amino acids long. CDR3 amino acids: CASSEGLAGYNEQFF. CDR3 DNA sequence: TGCGCCAGCAGTGAGGGGCTAGCGGGGTACAATGAGCAGTTCTTC.

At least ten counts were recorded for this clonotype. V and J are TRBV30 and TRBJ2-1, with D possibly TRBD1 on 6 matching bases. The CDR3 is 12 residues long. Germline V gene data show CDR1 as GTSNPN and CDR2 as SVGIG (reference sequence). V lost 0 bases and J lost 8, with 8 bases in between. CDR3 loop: CAWSVSGDEQFF. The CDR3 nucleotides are TGTGCCTGGAGTGTATCAGGGGATGAGCAGTTCTTC.

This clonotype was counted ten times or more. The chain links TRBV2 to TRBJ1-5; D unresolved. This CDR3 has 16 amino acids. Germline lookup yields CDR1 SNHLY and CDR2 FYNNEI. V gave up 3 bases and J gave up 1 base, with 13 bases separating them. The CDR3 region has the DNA TGTGCCAGCAGTGAGTCACTAACACTGAGCAATCAGCCCCAGCATTTT. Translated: CASSESLTLSNQPQHF. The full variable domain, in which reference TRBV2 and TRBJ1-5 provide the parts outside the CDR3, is EPEVTQTPSHQVTQMGQEVILRCVPISNHLYFYWYRQILGQKVEFLVSFYNNEISEKSEIFDDQFSVERPDGSNFTLKIRSTKLEDSAMYFCASSESLTLSNQPQHFGDGTRLSIL.

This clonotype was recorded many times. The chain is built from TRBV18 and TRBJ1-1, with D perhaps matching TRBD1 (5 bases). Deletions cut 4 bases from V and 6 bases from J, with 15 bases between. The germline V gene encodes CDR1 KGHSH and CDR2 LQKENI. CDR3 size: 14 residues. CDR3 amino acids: CASSQLAGSPEAFF. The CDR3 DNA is TGTGCCAGCTCACAACTGGCAGGGAGTCCTGAAGCTTTCTTT.

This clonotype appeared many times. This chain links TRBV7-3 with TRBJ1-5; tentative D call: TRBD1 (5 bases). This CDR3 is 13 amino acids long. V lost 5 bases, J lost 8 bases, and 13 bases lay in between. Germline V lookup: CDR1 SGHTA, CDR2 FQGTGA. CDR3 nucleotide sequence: TGTGCCAGCAGCCTGATACTAGGGGAGCCCCAGCATTTT. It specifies CASSLILGEPQHF.